The present TCR beta chain was sequenced within a study of CD8 T cells in ankylosing spondylitis. This clonotype was found a few times. Its antigen is still unknown. V was cut by 1 base and J by 4 bases, with 9 bases left in between. Germline CDR1 reads LGHNA; CDR2 reads YNFKEQ. This CDR3 is built from 14 residues. The TCR beta libraries were generated through quantitative 5'-RACE incorporating molecular barcodes. MiXCR was run by TCRdb on the 5' RACE reads, yielding one entry per CDR3 protein. The data show 150,000 to 200,000 distinct CDR3 sequences, with approximately 16% seen just once and about 7.8% held by the top ten. Overall study findings and caveats: Disease-linked clones proved CD8+ and comparatively uncommon in peripheral blood. Earlier work had already found some motif variants in reactive arthritis synovial fluid and blood. Clones linked to disease were reported to show significant enrichment in matched ankylosing spondylitis synovial fluid.

V usage is TRBV4-2 and J usage is TRBJ2-3; no clear D gene. The source material was blood, either unsorted or a sorted T cell fraction (not recorded which). The TCR comes from a male donor with ankylosing spondylitis or in good health (not recorded which). The CDR3 sequence is CASSQGTSPDTQYF. The CDR3 region has the DNA TGTGCCAGCAGCCAAGGTACCAGCCCAGATACGCAGTATTTT.